This T cell receptor (beta chain) appears in the sequencing data of a study of blood T cell repertoires in COVID-19. Study information: Collection of acute and convalescent COVID-19 samples took place in the United States, Italy and Spain. PBMCs, B-cell-depleted T cells, or T cells were the source of the cDNA or gDNA that made up the material.

Original data processing: It was from reference gene primer amplification that nucleated cell counts were estimated. Some clones are missing from TCRdb's copy, which holds only in-frame ones; the method was immunoSEQ multiplex PCR. For V, J and clone size, that table is used; D and trimming come from the DNA. The sample holds roughly 32,000 clones, 70% to 90% seen once. This CDR3 spans 14 amino acids. The germline V and J ends were trimmed by 2 bases and 5 bases, with 13 bases remaining between them. Germline lookup yields CDR1 MNHEY and CDR2 SVGAGI. The source material was peripheral blood. This TCR derives from a man aged 80 or over with active COVID-19. The V call is TRBV6-5, the J call TRBJ2-7; D may be TRBD1 (6 bases). In DNA form, the CDR3 reads TGTGCCAGCAGTTACCTTTACAGGGTCCACGAGCAGTACTTC. It translates to CASSYLYRVHEQYF.